This passage covers 2 T cell receptor beta chains from one sample sequenced in a study of blood T cell repertoires in COVID-19. The method was immunoSEQ multiplex PCR; TCRdb's version includes in-frame clones alone and lacks a portion of them. Here the sample spans about 150,000 clones, around 81% being singletons. Sequencing input: peripheral blood. These receptors were obtained from a middle-aged woman with active or convalescent COVID-19.

V gene TRBV28 combines with J gene TRBJ2-2; 8 bases are a match to TRBD1. Trimming removed 9 bases from V and 4 bases from J; junction bases left unmatched: 10. The CDR3 runs to 15 residues. Germline values: CDR1 MDHEN, CDR2 SYDVKM. CDR3 sequence (DNA): TGTGCCAGTCAAATTGACAGGGGATTCACCGGGGAGCTGTTTTTT. It specifies CASQIDRGFTGELFF.

The chain recombines TRBV7-6 with TRBJ2-7; 9 positions agree with TRBD2. This CDR3 spans 18 amino acids. In germline, CDR1 is SGHVS, CDR2 FNYEAQ. The trim removed 1 base at V and 0 bases at J, leaving 10 bases unmatched. The CDR3 region has the DNA TGTGCCAGCAGCTTAGATCCCCCCCTAGCGGGGAGCTCCTACGAGCAGTACTTC. Translating gives CASSLDPPLAGSSYEQYF.